This T cell receptor beta chain was observed in a study of control samples from healthy donors and cancer patients (dated by TCRdb to 2020 to 2021). Libraries came from the immunoSEQ multiplex PCR assay. The source is immuneACCESS, and TCRdb retained only in-frame sequences with V and J called. Part of the clones is not carried over; for the studies checked, unresolved V genes explain less than half of this, and the remainder is unexplained. This sample is represented by 90,000 to 100,000 clones; roughly nine tenths of them were singletons. Jointly, the top ten make up approximately 15% of the sample. About this clone: Its cognate antigen has yet to be identified. Qualities for individual bases were not recorded, and no much larger clone is one base off.

The CDR3 starts with the cysteine, ends with the phenylalanine, and has 10 residues. Kept here is only the CDR3 DNA, which spans 30 bases and is read in frame from base 1. V and J lose 9 bases and 0 bases, and a span of 2 bases separates them. The sequencing input was blood. The V and J segments used are TRBV12-3 or TRBV12-4 and TRBJ1-1; there is no confident call for the D gene. The receptor's source is a woman aged 65 to 85 in good health. The sequenced DNA is TGTGCCAGTATGAACACTGAAGCTTTCTTT. Translated, this gives CASMNTEAFF.